A selection of T cell receptor beta chains follows, all from one sample in a study of T cell repertoires in cytomegalovirus infection. TCRdb reprocessed the reads with MiXCR, giving one entry per CDR3 protein. This table has about 920,000 distinct CDR3 sequences, about a third appearing once. These receptors have no known antigen. Sequenced here: cultured CD8+ T cells from PBMCs, sampled from culture after CMV antigen stimulation. The origin of the receptors is a human donor in good health (CMV status not recorded). Some clones in this sample may be carry-over from other donors' samples. CDR3s include the opening cysteine and the closing phenylalanine or tryptophan. The D gene is left open where the match is weak. Clone sizes are given selectively: once, few, many, or a class where the clone is expanded.

v_call: TRBV10-2
j_call: TRBJ1-3
clone_size: NA
d_call: NA
cdr3_aa: CATGYSGNTIYF
cdr3_nt: TGCGCCACCGGATACTCTGGAAACACCATATATTTT

v_call: TRBV19
j_call: TRBJ1-5
clone_size: many
d_call: TRBD1
cdr3_aa: CASSTRDRGLSNQPQHF
cdr3_nt: TGTGCCAGTAGTACAAGGGACAGGGGGCTTTCCAATCAGCCCCAGCATTTT

v_call: TRBV4-2
j_call: TRBJ2-4
clone_size: few
d_call: NA
cdr3_aa: CASSQDEGIQYF
cdr3_nt: TGTGCCAGCAGCCAAGATGAGGGAATTCAGTACTTC

v_call: TRBV7-9
j_call: TRBJ2-7
clone_size: few
d_call: TRBD2
cdr3_aa: CASRGGAGVTYEQYF
cdr3_nt: TGTGCCAGCCGTGGTGGAGCGGGGGTTACCTACGAGCAGTACTTC

v_call: TRBV24-1
j_call: TRBJ1-2
clone_size: NA
d_call: TRBD1
cdr3_aa: CAISAGQGDYGYTF
cdr3_nt: TGTGCCATCAGTGCAGGACAGGGAGACTATGGCTACACCTTC

v_call: TRBV7-2
j_call: TRBJ2-1
clone_size: NA
d_call: NA
cdr3_aa: CASSLGGTTSPYNEQFF
cdr3_nt: TGTGCCAGCAGCTTAGGCGGGACCACCAGCCCCTACAATGAGCAGTTCTTC

v_call: TRBV5-1
j_call: TRBJ2-1
clone_size: NA
d_call: NA
cdr3_aa: CASSPVGGADNEQFF
cdr3_nt: TGCGCCAGCAGCCCAGTGGGGGGGGCGGATAATGAGCAGTTCTTC

v_call: TRBV7-2
j_call: TRBJ1-3
clone_size: many
d_call: NA
cdr3_aa: CASKADSGNTIYF
cdr3_nt: TGTGCCAGCAAGGCAGACTCTGGAAACACCATATATTTT

v_call: TRBV7-9
j_call: TRBJ2-5
clone_size: few
d_call: TRBD2
cdr3_aa: CASSLVGLAGLQETQYF
cdr3_nt: TGTGCCAGCAGCTTAGTGGGACTAGCGGGGCTACAAGAGACCCAGTACTTC

v_call: TRBV6-6
j_call: TRBJ1-2
clone_size: NA
d_call: TRBD1
cdr3_aa: CASSERGQGSLRNYGYTF
cdr3_nt: TGTGCCAGCAGCGAAAGGGGACAGGGTTCGTTACGGAACTATGGCTACACCTTC

v_call: TRBV6-2/TRBV6-3
j_call: TRBJ1-1
clone_size: NA
d_call: NA
cdr3_aa: CASSYHLDSGLEAFF
cdr3_nt: TGTGCCAGCAGTTACCATCTGGACAGTGGACTTGAAGCTTTCTTT

v_call: TRBV19
j_call: TRBJ2-1
clone_size: few
d_call: NA
cdr3_aa: CASSTNQRGALYNEQFF
cdr3_nt: TGTGCCAGTAGTACCAATCAGAGGGGGGCCCTCTACAATGAGCAGTTCTTC

v_call: TRBV7-6
j_call: TRBJ2-7
clone_size: NA
d_call: NA
cdr3_aa: CASSLTGTHNGAQYF
cdr3_nt: TGTGCCAGCAGCTTGACCGGGACACACAACGGGGCGCAGTACTTC

v_call: TRBV7-9
j_call: TRBJ1-2
clone_size: few
d_call: NA
cdr3_aa: CASSFGQLYGYTF
cdr3_nt: TGTGCCAGCAGCTTCGGACAGCTCTATGGCTACACCTTC

v_call: TRBV27
j_call: TRBJ1-4
clone_size: once
d_call: TRBD1
cdr3_aa: CASSLWTGEKLFF
cdr3_nt: TGTGCCAGCAGTTTATGGACAGGGGAAAAACTGTTTTTT

v_call: TRBV7-9
j_call: TRBJ2-1
clone_size: few
d_call: TRBD2
cdr3_aa: CASSLDPLAGGNEQFF
cdr3_nt: TGTGCCAGCAGCTTAGACCCTCTAGCGGGGGGAAATGAGCAGTTCTTC

v_call: TRBV11-2
j_call: TRBJ2-1
clone_size: NA
d_call: NA
cdr3_aa: CASSWDWSGYNEQFF
cdr3_nt: TGTGCCAGCAGCTGGGATTGGAGTGGCTACAATGAGCAGTTCTTC

v_call: TRBV6-5
j_call: TRBJ2-2
clone_size: NA
d_call: TRBD2
cdr3_aa: CASRKRGAGGELFF
cdr3_nt: TGTGCCAGCAGAAAGCGGGGGGCTGGCGGGGAGCTGTTTTTT

v_call: TRBV27
j_call: TRBJ2-3
clone_size: NA
d_call: TRBD2
cdr3_aa: CASSSSRAGGVDTQYF
cdr3_nt: TGTGCCAGCAGTTCCTCCCGGGCGGGGGGAGTAGATACGCAGTATTTT

v_call: TRBV6-2/TRBV6-3
j_call: TRBJ1-5
clone_size: once
d_call: TRBD1
cdr3_aa: CASSYNRGTGGFQPQHF
cdr3_nt: TGTGCCAGCAGTTATAACCGTGGGACAGGGGGCTTTCAGCCCCAGCATTTT

v_call: TRBV6-2/TRBV6-3
j_call: TRBJ2-2
clone_size: NA
d_call: NA
cdr3_aa: CASSYATYTGELFF
cdr3_nt: TGTGCCAGCAGTTACGCGACCTACACCGGGGAGCTGTTTTTT

v_call: TRBV19
j_call: TRBJ2-1
clone_size: NA
d_call: NA
cdr3_aa: CASSRGAVYNEQFF
cdr3_nt: TGTGCCAGTAGTCGCGGGGCGGTTTACAATGAGCAGTTCTTC

v_call: TRBV6-5
j_call: TRBJ1-2
clone_size: NA
d_call: NA
cdr3_aa: CASSYSKVNLDGYTF
cdr3_nt: TGTGCCAGCAGTTACTCGAAGGTCAATTTGGATGGCTACACCTTC

v_call: TRBV5-6
j_call: TRBJ2-2
clone_size: NA
d_call: TRBD1
cdr3_aa: CASSPDRFYTGELFF
cdr3_nt: TGTGCCAGCAGCCCGGACAGGTTTTACACCGGGGAGCTGTTTTTT

v_call: TRBV7-2
j_call: TRBJ2-1
clone_size: once
d_call: TRBD2
cdr3_aa: CASSSRGLAGGQNEQFF
cdr3_nt: TGTGCCAGCAGCTCTAGAGGGCTAGCGGGGGGGCAGAATGAGCAGTTCTTC

v_call: TRBV15
j_call: TRBJ2-2
clone_size: NA
d_call: TRBD1
cdr3_aa: CATSTSPGTGRTGELFF
cdr3_nt: TGTGCCACCAGCACCAGCCCCGGGACAGGACGGACCGGGGAGCTGTTTTTT

v_call: TRBV6-2/TRBV6-3
j_call: TRBJ1-1
clone_size: few
d_call: TRBD1
cdr3_aa: CASSPARTGTVNTEAFF
cdr3_nt: TGTGCCAGCAGCCCAGCGCGGACAGGGACGGTGAACACTGAAGCTTTCTTT

v_call: TRBV12-3/TRBV12-4
j_call: TRBJ2-5
clone_size: NA
d_call: NA
cdr3_aa: CVSSTLYQETQYF
cdr3_nt: TGTGTCAGCAGCACCCTATACCAAGAGACCCAGTACTTC

v_call: TRBV6-1
j_call: TRBJ1-1
clone_size: few
d_call: NA
cdr3_aa: CASSSAGWAFF
cdr3_nt: TGTGCCAGCAGTTCCGCGGGATGGGCTTTCTTT

v_call: TRBV13
j_call: TRBJ2-4
clone_size: few
d_call: TRBD2
cdr3_aa: CASSPQRGIQYF
cdr3_nt: TGTGCCAGCTCCCCCCAGCGGGGCATTCAGTACTTC

v_call: TRBV15
j_call: TRBJ2-2
clone_size: NA
d_call: TRBD2
cdr3_aa: CATSRDAGVNTGELFF
cdr3_nt: TGTGCCACCAGCAGAGATGCGGGAGTAAACACCGGGGAGCTGTTTTTT

v_call: TRBV11-2
j_call: TRBJ2-5
clone_size: NA
d_call: TRBD1
cdr3_aa: CASSLTPGQEQETQYF
cdr3_nt: TGTGCCAGCAGCTTAACACCGGGACAGGAGCAAGAGACCCAGTACTTC

v_call: TRBV19
j_call: TRBJ1-2
clone_size: NA
d_call: NA
cdr3_aa: CASSIALRPLYGYTF
cdr3_nt: TGTGCCAGTAGTATCGCCCTACGACCACTGTATGGCTACACCTTC

v_call: TRBV7-9
j_call: TRBJ1-4
clone_size: few
d_call: NA
cdr3_aa: CASSLPMAGEKLFF
cdr3_nt: TGTGCCAGCAGCTTACCCATGGCGGGTGAAAAACTGTTTTTT

v_call: TRBV5-5
j_call: TRBJ2-2
clone_size: few
d_call: NA
cdr3_aa: CASSSNLVGGTGELFF
cdr3_nt: TGTGCCAGCAGCTCGAACTTGGTGGGCGGCACCGGGGAGCTGTTTTTT

v_call: TRBV20-1
j_call: TRBJ2-3
clone_size: NA
d_call: NA
cdr3_aa: CSARDLQETFTDTQYF
cdr3_nt: TGCAGTGCTAGAGACCTACAGGAGACGTTCACAGATACGCAGTATTTT

v_call: TRBV6-6
j_call: TRBJ1-2
clone_size: few
d_call: TRBD1
cdr3_aa: CASSYRDSDNYGYTF
cdr3_nt: TGTGCCAGCAGTTACCGGGACAGTGATAACTATGGCTACACCTTC

v_call: TRBV7-2
j_call: TRBJ2-1
clone_size: few
d_call: TRBD1
cdr3_aa: CASSLRGPTEGYYNEQFF
cdr3_nt: TGTGCCAGCAGCTTAAGGGGGCCAACAGAGGGTTACTACAATGAGCAGTTCTTC

v_call: TRBV7-9
j_call: TRBJ2-3
clone_size: many
d_call: NA
cdr3_aa: CASSLPGRRTDTQYF
cdr3_nt: TGTGCCAGCAGTTTACCGGGCCGGAGAACAGATACGCAGTATTTT

v_call: TRBV7-2
j_call: TRBJ2-7
clone_size: many
d_call: NA
cdr3_aa: CASSLHNTDAYEQYF
cdr3_nt: TGTGCCAGCAGCTTACATAACACGGACGCCTACGAGCAGTACTTC

v_call: TRBV4-1
j_call: TRBJ1-2
clone_size: NA
d_call: NA
cdr3_aa: CASSQGRGYGYTF
cdr3_nt: TGCGCCAGCAGCCAAGGCAGGGGCTATGGCTACACCTTC

v_call: TRBV12-5
j_call: TRBJ2-5
clone_size: many
d_call: TRBD1
cdr3_aa: CASGLWDRGGETQYF
cdr3_nt: TGTGCTAGTGGTTTGTGGGACAGGGGAGGGGAGACCCAGTACTTC